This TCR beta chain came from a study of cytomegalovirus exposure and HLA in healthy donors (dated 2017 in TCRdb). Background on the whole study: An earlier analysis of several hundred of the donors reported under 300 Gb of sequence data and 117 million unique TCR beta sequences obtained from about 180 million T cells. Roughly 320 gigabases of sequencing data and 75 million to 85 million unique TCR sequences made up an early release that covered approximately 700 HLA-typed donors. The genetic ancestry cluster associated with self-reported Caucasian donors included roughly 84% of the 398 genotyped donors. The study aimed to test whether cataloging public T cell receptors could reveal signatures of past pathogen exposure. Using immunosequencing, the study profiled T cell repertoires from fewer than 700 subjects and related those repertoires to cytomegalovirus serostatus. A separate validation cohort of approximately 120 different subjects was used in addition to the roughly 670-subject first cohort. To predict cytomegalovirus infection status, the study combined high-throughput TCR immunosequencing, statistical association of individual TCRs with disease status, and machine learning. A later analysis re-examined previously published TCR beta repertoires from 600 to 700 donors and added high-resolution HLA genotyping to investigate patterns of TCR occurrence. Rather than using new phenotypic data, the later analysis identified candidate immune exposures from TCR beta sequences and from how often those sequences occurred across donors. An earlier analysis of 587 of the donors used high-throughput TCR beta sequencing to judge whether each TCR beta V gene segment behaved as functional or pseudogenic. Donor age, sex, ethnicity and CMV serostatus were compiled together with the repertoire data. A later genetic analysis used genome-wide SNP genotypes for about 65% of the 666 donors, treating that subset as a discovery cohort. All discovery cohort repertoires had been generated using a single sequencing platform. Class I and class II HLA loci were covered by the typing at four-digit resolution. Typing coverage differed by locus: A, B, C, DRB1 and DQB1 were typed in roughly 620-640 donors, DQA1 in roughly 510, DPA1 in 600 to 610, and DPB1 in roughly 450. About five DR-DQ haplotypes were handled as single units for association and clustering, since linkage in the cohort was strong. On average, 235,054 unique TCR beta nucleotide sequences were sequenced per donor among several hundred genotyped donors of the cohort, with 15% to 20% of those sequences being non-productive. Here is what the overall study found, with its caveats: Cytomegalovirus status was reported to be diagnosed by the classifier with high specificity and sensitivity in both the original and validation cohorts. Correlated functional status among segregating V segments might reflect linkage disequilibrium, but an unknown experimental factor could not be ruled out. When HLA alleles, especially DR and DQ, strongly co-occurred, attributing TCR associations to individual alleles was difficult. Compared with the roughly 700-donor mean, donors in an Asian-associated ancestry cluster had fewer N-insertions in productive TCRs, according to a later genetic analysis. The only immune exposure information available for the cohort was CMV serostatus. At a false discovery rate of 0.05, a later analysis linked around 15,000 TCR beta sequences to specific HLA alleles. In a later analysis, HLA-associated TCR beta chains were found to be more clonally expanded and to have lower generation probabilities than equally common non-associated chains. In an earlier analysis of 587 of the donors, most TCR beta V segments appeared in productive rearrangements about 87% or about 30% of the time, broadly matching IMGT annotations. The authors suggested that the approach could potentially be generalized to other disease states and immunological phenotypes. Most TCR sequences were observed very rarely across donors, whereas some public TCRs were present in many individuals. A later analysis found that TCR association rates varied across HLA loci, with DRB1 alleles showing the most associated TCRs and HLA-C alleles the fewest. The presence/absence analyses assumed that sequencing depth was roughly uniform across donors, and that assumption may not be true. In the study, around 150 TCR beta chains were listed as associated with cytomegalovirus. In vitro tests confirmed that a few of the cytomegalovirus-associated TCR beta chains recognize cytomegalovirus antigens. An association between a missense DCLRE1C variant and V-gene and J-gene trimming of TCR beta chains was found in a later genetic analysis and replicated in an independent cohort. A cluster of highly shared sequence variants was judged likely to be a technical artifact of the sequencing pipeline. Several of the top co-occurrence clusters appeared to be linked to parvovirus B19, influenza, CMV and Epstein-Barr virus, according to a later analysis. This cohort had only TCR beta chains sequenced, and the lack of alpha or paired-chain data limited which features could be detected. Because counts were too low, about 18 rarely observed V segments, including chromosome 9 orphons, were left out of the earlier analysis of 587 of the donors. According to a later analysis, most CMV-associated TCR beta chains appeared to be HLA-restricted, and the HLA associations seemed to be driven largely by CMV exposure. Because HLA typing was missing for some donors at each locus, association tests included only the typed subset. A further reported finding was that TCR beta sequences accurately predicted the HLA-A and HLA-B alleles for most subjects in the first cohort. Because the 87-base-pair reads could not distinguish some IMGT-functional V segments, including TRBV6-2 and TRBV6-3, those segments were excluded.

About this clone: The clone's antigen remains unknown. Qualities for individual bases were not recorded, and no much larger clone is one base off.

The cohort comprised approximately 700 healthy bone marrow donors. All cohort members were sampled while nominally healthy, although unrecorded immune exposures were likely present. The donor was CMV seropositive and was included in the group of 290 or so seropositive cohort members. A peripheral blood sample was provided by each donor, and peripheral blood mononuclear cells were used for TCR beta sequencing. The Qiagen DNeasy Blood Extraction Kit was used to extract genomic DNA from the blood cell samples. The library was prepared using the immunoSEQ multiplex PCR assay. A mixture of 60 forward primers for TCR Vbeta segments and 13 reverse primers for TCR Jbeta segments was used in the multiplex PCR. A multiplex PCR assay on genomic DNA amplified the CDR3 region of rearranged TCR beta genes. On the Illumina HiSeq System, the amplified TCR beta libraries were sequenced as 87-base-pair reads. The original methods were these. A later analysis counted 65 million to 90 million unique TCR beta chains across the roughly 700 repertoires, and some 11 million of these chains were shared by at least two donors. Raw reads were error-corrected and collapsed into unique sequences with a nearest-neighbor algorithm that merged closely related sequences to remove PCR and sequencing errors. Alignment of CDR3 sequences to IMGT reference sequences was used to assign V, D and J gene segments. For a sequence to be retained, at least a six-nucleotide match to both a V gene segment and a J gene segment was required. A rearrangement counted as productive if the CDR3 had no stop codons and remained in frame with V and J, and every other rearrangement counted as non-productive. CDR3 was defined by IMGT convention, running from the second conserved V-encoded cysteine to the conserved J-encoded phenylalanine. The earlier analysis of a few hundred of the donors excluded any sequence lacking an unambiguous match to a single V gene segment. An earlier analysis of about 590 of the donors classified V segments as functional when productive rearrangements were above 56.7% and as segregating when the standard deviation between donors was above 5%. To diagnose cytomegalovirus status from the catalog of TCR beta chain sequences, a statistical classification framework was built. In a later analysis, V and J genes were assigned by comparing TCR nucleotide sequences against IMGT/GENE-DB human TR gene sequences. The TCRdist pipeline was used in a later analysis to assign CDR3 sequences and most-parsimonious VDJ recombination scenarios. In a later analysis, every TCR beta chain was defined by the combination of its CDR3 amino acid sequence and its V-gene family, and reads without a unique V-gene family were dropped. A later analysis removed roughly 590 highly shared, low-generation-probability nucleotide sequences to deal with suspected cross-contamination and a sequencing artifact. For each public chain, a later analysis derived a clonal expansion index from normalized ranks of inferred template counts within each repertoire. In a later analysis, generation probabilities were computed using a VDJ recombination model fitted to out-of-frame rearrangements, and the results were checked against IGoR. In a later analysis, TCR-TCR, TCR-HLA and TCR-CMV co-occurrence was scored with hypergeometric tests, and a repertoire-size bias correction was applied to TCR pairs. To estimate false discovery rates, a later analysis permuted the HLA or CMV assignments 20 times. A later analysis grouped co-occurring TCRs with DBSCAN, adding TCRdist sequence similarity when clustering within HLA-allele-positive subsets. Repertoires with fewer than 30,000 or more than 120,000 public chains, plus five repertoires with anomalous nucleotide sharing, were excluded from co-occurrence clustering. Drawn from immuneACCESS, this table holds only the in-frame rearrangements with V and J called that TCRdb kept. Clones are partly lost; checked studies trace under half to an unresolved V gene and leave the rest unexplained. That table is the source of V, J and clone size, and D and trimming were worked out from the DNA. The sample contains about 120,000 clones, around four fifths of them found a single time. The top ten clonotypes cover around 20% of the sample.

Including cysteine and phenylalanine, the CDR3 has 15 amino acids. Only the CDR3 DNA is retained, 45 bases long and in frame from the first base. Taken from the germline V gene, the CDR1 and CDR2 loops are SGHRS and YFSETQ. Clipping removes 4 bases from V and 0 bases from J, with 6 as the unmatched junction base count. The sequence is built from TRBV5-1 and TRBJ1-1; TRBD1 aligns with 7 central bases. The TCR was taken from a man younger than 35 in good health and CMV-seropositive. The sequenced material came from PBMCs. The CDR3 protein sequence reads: CASSPSGTVNTEAFF. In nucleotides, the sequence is TGCGCCAGCAGCCCTTCCGGGACAGTGAACACTGAAGCTTTCTTT.